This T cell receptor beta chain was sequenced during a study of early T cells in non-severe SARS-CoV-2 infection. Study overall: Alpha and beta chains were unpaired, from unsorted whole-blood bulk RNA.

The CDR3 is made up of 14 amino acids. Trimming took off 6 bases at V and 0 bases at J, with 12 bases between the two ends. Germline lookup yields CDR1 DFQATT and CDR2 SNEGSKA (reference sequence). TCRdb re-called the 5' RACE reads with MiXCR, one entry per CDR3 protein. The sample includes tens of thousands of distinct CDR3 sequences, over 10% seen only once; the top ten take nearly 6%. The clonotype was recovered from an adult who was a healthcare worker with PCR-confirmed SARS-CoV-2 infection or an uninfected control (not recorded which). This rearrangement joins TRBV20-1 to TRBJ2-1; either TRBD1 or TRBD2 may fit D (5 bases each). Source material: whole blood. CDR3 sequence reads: CSASSGTSYNEQFF. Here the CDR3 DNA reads TGCAGTGCCTCCTCGGGGACCTCCTACAATGAGCAGTTCTTC.